This T cell receptor beta chain derives from a study of long-term antiretroviral therapy in people with HIV. Every donor had one or more pre-ART and two or more post-ART PBMC samples. The libraries were made with immunoSEQ v3.0 at survey level. Profiled with immunoSEQ multiplex PCR; TCRdb holds only in-frame clones, not every one. This sample has tens of thousands of clones, with more than 75% found just once. This receptor was taken from a man in his forties with HIV. The sample here was unsorted PBMCs, taken about 5 years after starting antiretroviral therapy.

CDR3 bases: TGTGCTAGTGGTCCAGGGACTCTAGGTAGAGATACGCAGTATTTT. Its translation is CASGPGTLGRDTQYF. V is TRBV12-5 and J is TRBJ2-3; TRBD2 might be the D (6 bases). Germline lookup yields CDR1 LGHNT and CDR2 FRNRAP. The V and J ends lost 5 bases and 5 bases respectively, with 17 bases between them. The CDR3 runs to 15 residues. Full variable domain (remainder filled in from reference TRBV12-5 and TRBJ2-3): DARVTQTPRHKVTEMGQEVTMRCQPILGHNTVFWYRQTMMQGLELLAYFRNRAPLDDSGMPKDRFSAEMPDATLATLKIQPSEPRDSAVYFCASGPGTLGRDTQYFGPGTRLTVL.